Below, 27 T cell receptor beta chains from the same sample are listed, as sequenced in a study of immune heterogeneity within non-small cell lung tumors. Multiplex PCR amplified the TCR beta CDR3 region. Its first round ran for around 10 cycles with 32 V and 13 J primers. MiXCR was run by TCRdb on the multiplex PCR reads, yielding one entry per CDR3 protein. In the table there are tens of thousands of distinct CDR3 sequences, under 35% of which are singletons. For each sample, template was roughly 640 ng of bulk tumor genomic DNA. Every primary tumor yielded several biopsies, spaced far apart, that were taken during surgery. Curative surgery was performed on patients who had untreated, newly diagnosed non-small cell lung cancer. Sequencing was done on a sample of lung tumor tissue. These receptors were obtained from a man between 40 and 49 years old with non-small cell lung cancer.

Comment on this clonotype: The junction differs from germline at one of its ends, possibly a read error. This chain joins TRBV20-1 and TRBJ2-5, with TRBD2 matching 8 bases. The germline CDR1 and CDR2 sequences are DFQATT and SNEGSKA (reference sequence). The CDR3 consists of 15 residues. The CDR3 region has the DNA TGCAGTGATAGAGATCTTCTAGCGGGCCAAGAGACCCAGTACTTC. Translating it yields CSDRDLLAGQETQYF.

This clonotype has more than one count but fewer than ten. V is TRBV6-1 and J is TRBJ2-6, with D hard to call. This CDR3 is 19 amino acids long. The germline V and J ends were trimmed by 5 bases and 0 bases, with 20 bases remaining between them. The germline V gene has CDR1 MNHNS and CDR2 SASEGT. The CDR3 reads CASSPPPQARISGANVLTF. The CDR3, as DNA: TGTGCCAGCAGTCCCCCCCCCCAGGCCCGAATCTCTGGGGCCAACGTCCTGACTTTC.

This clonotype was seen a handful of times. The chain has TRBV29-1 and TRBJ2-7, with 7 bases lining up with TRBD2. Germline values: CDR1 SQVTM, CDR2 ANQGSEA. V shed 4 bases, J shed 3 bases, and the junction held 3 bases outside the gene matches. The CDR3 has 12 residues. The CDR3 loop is CSVASGYYEQYF. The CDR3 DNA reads TGCAGCGTTGCTAGCGGTTACTACGAGCAGTACTTC.

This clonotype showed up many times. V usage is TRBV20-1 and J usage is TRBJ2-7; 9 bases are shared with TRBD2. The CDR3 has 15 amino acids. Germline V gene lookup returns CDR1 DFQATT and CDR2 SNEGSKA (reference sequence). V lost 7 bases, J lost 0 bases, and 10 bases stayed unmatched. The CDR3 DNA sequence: TGCAGTGTACTGGGACTAGCTAGGAGCTCCTACGAGCAGTACTTC. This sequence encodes CSVLGLARSSYEQYF.

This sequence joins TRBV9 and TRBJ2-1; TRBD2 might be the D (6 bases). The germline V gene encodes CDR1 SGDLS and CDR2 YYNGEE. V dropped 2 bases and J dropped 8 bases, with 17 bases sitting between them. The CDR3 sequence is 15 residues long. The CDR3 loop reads CASSVSGKTYDEQFF. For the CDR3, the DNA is TGTGCCAGCAGCGTTAGCGGAAAAACGTACGATGAGCAGTTCTTC.

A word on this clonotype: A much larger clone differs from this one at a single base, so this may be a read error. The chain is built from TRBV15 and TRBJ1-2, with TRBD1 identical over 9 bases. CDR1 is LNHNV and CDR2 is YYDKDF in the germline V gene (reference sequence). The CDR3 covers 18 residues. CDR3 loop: CATIRDPDGMTGGGGYTF. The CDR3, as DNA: TGTGCCACCATCAGAGACCCCGACGGAATGACAGGGGGAGGTGGCTACACCTTC.

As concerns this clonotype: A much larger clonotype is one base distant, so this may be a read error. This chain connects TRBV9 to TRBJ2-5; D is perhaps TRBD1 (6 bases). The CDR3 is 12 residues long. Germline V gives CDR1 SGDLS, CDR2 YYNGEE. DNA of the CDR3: TGTGTCAGCAGCCAACAGGGCGAGACCCAGTACTTC. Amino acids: CVSSQQGETQYF.

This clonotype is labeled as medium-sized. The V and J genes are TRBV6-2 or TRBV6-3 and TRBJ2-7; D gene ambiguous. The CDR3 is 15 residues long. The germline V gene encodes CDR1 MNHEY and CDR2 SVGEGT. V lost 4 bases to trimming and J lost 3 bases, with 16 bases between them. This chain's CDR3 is CASSSSRLRYYEQYF. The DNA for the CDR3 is TGTGCCAGCAGTTCTTCCAGGTTACGCTACTACGAGCAGTACTTC.

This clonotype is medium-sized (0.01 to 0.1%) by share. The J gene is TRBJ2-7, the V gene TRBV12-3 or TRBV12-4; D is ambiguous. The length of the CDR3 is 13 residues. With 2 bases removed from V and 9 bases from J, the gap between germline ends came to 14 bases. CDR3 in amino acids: CASSLMAESGQYF. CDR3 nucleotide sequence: TGTGCCAGCAGTTTAATGGCAGAATCCGGGCAGTACTTC.

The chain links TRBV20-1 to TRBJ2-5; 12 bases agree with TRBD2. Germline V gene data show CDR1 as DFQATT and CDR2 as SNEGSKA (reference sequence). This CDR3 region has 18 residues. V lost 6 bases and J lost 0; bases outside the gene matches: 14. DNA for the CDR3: TGCAGTGCCCAAGGACTAGCGGGACGTACAAACCACCAAGAGACCCAGTACTTC. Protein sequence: CSAQGLAGRTNHQETQYF.

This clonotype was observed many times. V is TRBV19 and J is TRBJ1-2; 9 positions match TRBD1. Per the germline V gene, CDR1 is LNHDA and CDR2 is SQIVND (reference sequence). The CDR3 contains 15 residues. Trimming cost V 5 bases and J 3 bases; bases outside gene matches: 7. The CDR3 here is CASSPDRGFHYGYTF. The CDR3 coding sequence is TGTGCCAGTAGTCCGGACAGGGGCTTCCACTATGGCTACACCTTC.

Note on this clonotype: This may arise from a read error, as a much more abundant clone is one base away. The CDR3 nucleotides are TGTGCCAGCAGCCCCTCTGGGGAGCAGCACTTC. Translated: CASSPSGEQHF. The rearrangement joins TRBV7-2 to TRBJ2-5; D is possibly TRBD2 (5 bases). Germline lookup yields CDR1 SGHTA and CDR2 FQGNSA. The CDR3 consists of 11 residues.

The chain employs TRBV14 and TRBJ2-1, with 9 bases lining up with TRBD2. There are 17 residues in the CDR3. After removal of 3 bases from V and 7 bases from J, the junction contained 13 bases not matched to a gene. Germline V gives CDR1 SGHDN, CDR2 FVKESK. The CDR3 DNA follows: TGTGCCAGCAGCCACCGCAGCAGGGCGGGAGGGTGGAATGAGCAGTTCTTC. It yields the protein CASSHRSRAGGWNEQFF.

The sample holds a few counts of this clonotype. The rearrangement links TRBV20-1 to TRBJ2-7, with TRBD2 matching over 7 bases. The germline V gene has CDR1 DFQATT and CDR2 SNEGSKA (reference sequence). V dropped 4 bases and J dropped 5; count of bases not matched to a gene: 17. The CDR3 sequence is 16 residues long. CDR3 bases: TGCAGTGCTAAGCGTGGGCGGGGGACCCCTCGGGACGAGCAGTACTTC. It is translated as CSAKRGRGTPRDEQYF.

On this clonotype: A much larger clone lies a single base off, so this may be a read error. The CDR3 sequence: CASSVTNAGELFF. The CDR3 DNA follows: TGCGCCAGCAGTGTGACGAACGCCGGGGAGCTGTTTTTT. V is TRBV10-1 and J is TRBJ2-2; no clear D. CDR3 size: 13 residues. Germline assignment: CDR1 WNHNN and CDR2 SYGVQD (reference sequence).

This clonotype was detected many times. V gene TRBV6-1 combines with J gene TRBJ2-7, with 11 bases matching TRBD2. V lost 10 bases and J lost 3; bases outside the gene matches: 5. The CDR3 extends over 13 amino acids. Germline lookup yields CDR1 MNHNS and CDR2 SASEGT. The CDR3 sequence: CATETSGNYEQYF. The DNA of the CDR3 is TGTGCCACCGAGACTAGCGGGAACTACGAGCAGTACTTC.

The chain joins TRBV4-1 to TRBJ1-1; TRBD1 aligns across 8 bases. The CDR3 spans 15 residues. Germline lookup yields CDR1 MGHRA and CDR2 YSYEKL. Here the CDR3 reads CVSSQDPGGFAEAFF. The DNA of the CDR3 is TGCGTTAGCAGCCAAGATCCAGGGGGCTTCGCTGAAGCTTTCTTT.

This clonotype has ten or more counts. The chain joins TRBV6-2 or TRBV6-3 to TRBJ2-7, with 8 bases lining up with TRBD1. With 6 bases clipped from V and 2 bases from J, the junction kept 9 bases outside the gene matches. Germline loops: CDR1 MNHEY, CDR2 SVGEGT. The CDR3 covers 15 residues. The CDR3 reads CASSKDRGRTYEQYF. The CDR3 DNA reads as TGTGCCAGCAGCAAAGACAGGGGCAGGACCTACGAGCAGTACTTC.

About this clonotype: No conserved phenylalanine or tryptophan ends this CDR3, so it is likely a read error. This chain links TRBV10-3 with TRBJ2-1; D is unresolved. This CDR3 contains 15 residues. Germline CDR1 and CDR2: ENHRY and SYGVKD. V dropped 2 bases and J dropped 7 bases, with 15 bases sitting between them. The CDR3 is CAISETGSLGNEQFL. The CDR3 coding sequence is TGTGCCATCAGTGAGACCGGGTCCCTGGGGAATGAGCAGTTCTTA.

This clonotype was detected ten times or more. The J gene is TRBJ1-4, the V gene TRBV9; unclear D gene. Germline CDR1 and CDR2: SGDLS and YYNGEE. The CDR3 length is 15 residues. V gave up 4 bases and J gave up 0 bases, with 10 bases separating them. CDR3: CASSSGIATNEKLFF. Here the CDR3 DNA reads TGTGCCAGCAGCTCCGGCATCGCAACTAATGAAAAACTGTTTTTT. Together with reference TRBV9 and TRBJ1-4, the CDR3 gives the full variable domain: DSGVTQTPKHLITATGQRVTLRCSPRSGDLSVYWYQQSLDQGLQFLIQYYNGEERAKGNILERFSAQQFPDLHSELNLSSLELGDSALYFCASSSGIATNEKLFFGSGTQLSVL.

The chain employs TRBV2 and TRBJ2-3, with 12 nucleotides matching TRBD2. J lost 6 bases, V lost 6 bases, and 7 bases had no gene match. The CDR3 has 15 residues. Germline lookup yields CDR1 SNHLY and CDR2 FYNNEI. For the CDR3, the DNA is TGTGCCAGCAGAGGAGGGCTAGCGGGAGGGGATACGCAGTATTTT. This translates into CASRGGLAGGDTQYF.

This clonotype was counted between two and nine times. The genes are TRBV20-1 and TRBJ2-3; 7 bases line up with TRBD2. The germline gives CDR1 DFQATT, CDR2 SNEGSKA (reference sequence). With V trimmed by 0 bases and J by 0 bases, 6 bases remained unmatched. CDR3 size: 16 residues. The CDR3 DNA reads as TGCAGTGCTAGAGAACGACTAGCCTATAGCACAGATACGCAGTATTTT. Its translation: CSARERLAYSTDTQYF.

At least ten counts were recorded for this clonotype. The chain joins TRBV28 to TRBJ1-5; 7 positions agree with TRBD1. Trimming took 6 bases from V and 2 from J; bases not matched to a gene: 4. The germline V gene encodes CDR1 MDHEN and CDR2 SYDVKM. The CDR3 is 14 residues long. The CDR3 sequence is CASRSGGGNQPQHF. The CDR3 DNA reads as TGTGCCAGCAGGTCAGGGGGGGGCAATCAGCCCCAGCATTTT.

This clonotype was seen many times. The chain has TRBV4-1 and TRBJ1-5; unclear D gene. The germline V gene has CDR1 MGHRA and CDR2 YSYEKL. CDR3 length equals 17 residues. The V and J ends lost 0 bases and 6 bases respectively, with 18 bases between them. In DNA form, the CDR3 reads TGCGCCAGCAGCCAAGAGTCGAAAGGGTACGTTGGTCAGCCCCAGCATTTT. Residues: CASSQESKGYVGQPQHF.

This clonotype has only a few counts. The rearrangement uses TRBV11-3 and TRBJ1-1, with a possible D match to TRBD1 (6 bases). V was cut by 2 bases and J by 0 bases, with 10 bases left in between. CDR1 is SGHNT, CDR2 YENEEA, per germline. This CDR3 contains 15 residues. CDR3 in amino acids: CASSLQGRLNTEAFF. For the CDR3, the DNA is TGTGCCAGCAGCTTACAGGGGAGGCTGAACACTGAAGCTTTCTTT.

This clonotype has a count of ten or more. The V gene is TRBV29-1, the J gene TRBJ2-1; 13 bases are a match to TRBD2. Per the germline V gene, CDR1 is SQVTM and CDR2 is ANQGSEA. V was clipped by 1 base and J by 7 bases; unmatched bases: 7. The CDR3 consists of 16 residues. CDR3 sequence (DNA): TGCAGCGTTGAAGTATTAGGACTAGCGGGAGTTAATGAGCAGTTCTTC. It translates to CSVEVLGLAGVNEQFF.

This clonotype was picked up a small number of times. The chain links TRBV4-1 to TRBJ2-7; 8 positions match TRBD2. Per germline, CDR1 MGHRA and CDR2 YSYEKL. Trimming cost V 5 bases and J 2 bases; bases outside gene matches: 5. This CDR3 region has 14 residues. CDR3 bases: TGCGCCAGCAGCGCCCGTAGCGGGGCCTACGAGCAGTACTTC. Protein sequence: CASSARSGAYEQYF.